Below are 14 T cell receptor beta chains sequenced from a single sample in a study of T cells after yellow fever vaccination. TCRdb re-called the 5' RACE reads through MiXCR, storing one row per CDR3 protein. The sample consists of 620,000 or so distinct CDR3 sequences, 9% to 15% of them appearing once. The sequenced sample was PBMCs, obtained on the day of the yellow fever booster vaccination. These receptors were obtained from a man aged 25-40 years who received the YFV17D yellow fever vaccine.

This rearrangement joins TRBV6-1 to TRBJ1-3; D gene uncertain. Looked up from germline, CDR1 is MNHNS and CDR2 is SASEGT. V lost 6 bases and J 0 bases, leaving 18 bases between the germline ends. The CDR3 is 17 residues long. CDR3 DNA sequence: TGTGCCAGCAGGCGAACAGTCCACCTAGCCTCTGGAAACACCATATATTTT. As protein: CASRRTVHLASGNTIYF.

This clonotype has a count of ten or more. The V and J genes are TRBV21-1 and TRBJ2-5; the D segment call TRBD2 is taken from the table without a DNA check. TRBV21-1 is a recognized pseudogene. The CDR3 length is 18 residues. Written as DNA, the CDR3 is TGTGCCAGCAGCACCCGCGCGGCGGGAGGGATTCTCCAAGAGACCCAGTACTTC. This translates into CASSTRAAGGILQETQYF.

This clonotype was detected ten times or more. This chain connects TRBV12-3 or TRBV12-4 to TRBJ2-1, with D possibly TRBD1 on 5 matching bases. The CDR3 length is 20 residues. V was pared by 3 bases and J by 4 bases, with 28 bases between. The CDR3 bases are TGTGCCAGCAGTTTGTATGGCCCCTTGAGAAGGGGTCTTTGGTACAATGAGCAGTTCTTC. It codes for CASSLYGPLRRGLWYNEQFF.

The chain uses TRBV20-1 and TRBJ2-3; TRBD1 matches 8 bases. Per the germline V gene, CDR1 is DFQATT and CDR2 is SNEGSKA (reference sequence). Unmatched junction bases numbered 13, after V lost 5 bases and J lost 6 bases. CDR3 length equals 15 residues. The CDR3 DNA follows: TGCAGTGCTTCGGCCCTGGACAGGGCGGGGGATACGCAGTATTTT. Protein product: CSASALDRAGDTQYF.

This clonotype was recorded a few times. V usage is TRBV27 and J usage is TRBJ2-1, with D unclear. CDR1 and CDR2 (germline): MNHEY, SMNVEV (reference sequence). The CDR3 runs to 12 residues. Trimming cost V 2 bases and J 5 bases, with 4 bases left between them. The DNA of the CDR3 is TGTGCCAGCAGTTTACCCGACAATGAGCAGTTCTTC. Translation: CASSLPDNEQFF.

This clonotype was counted between two and nine times. J is TRBJ2-2 and V is TRBV14, with TRBD2 matching 10 bases. The V gene's germline CDR1 is SGHDN and CDR2 FVKESK. The trim removed 0 bases at V and 4 bases at J, leaving 2 bases unmatched. The CDR3 totals 16 residues. In nucleotides, the CDR3 is TGTGCCAGCAGCCAAGAGCTAGCGGGAGTCACCGGGGAGCTGTTTTTT. It codes for CASSQELAGVTGELFF.

There are a few counts of this clonotype. The chain recombines TRBV4-3 with TRBJ2-2; D call uncertain. CDR3 length equals 18 residues. The germline V gene has CDR1 LGHNA and CDR2 YSLEER. V dropped 0 bases and J dropped 0 bases, with 14 bases sitting between them. The DNA for the CDR3 is TGCGCCAGCAGCCAAGATATAGGGTGGAGCTCGAACACCGGGGAGCTGTTTTTT. Translation gives CASSQDIGWSSNTGELFF.

This clonotype was observed a few times. The J gene is TRBJ2-7, the V gene TRBV10-3; a weak D match, TRBD2 (6 bases). The CDR3 loop spans 15 amino acids. Germline V gene data show CDR1 as ENHRY and CDR2 as SYGVKD. Between the trimmed V and J ends, which lost 7 bases and 5 bases, there was a span of 21 bases. CDR3 region: CAINYRDSVIDEQYF. CDR3 bases: TGTGCCATCAACTACCGGGACTCCGTAATTGACGAGCAGTACTTC.

This clonotype was counted a few times. This rearrangement joins TRBV15 to TRBJ2-7; 12 bases line up with TRBD2. Germline V gene sequence: CDR1 LNHNV, CDR2 YYDKDF (reference sequence). The junction had 2 bases not matched to a gene; V was cut back by 5 bases and J by 3 bases. This CDR3 spans 14 amino acids. In DNA form, the CDR3 reads TGTGCCACCAGCGAGACTAGCGGGAGCTACGAGCAGTACTTC. The encoded protein is CATSETSGSYEQYF.

The rearrangement uses TRBV18 and TRBJ2-7, with D uncertain. The CDR3 is 13 residues long. Germline loops: CDR1 KGHSH, CDR2 LQKENI. V dropped 3 bases and J dropped 2 bases, with 8 bases sitting between them. CDR3 amino acids: CASSPLPAYEQYF. The CDR3 coding sequence is TGTGCCAGCTCACCTCTTCCCGCCTACGAGCAGTACTTC.

In its sample, this clonotype was seen many times. V usage is TRBV4-2 and J usage is TRBJ2-3; TRBD2 matches at 15 bases. The CDR3 spans 16 residues. V gave up 6 bases and J gave up 6 bases; unmatched junction bases: 7. CDR1 and CDR2 from the germline V gene are LGHNA and YNFKEQ. CDR3 sequence (DNA): TGTGCCAGCAGTATATCCGGGACTAGCGGGAGGGATACGCAGTATTTT. Encoded protein: CASSISGTSGRDTQYF.

Ten or more counts support this clonotype. The chain couples TRBV24-1 to TRBJ2-5, with D perhaps TRBD2 (6 bases). Germline CDR1 is KGHDR and CDR2 is SFDVKD. V was cut by 0 bases and J by 2 bases, with 15 bases left in between. There are 17 residues in the CDR3. The DNA of the CDR3 is TGTGCCACCAGTGATTTGCGGGGGACGGATCTGCAAGAGACCCAGTACTTC. Protein: CATSDLRGTDLQETQYF.

This clonotype was found a few times. The genes are TRBV5-5 and TRBJ2-1; TRBD2 matches 9 bases. The junction had 2 bases not matched to a gene; V was cut back by 1 base and J by 0 bases. The CDR3 runs to 16 residues. The germline V gene encodes CDR1 SGHKS and CDR2 YYEKEE (reference sequence). CDR3 residues: CASSLSSGVSYNEQFF. DNA of the CDR3: TGTGCCAGCAGCTTGTCTAGCGGGGTCTCCTACAATGAGCAGTTCTTC.

Only a few counts were recorded for this clonotype. This sequence joins TRBV6-4 and TRBJ2-1; TRBD2 matches 7 bases. The V segment lost 6 bases and the J segment 2 bases; nucleotides outside the gene matches: 10. Germline values: CDR1 MRHNA, CDR2 SNTAGT. This CDR3 spans 16 amino acids. The DNA of the CDR3 is TGTGCCAGCAGCCCCCAGCCTAGCGGTCCCTACAATGAGCAGTTCTTC. It yields the protein CASSPQPSGPYNEQFF.